What follows are 31 T cell receptor beta chains derived from one specimen sequenced in a study of blood T cell repertoires in COVID-19. Sequenced by immunoSEQ multiplex PCR; TCRdb stores in-frame clones only, minus some. The sample holds approximately 75,000 clones, around 83% seen once. Specimen: peripheral blood. These receptors all come from a woman aged 45 to 65 with acute or convalescent COVID-19.

V is TRBV6-1 and J is TRBJ1-6; the match to TRBD1 covers 7 bases. Per germline, CDR1 MNHNS and CDR2 SASEGT. The V and J ends lost 6 bases and 8 bases, in that order; junction bases with no gene match: 7. The CDR3 has 14 residues. CDR3 in DNA: TGTGCCAGCAGAGACAGGGAGTGGTATTCACCCCTCCACTTT. It yields the protein CASRDREWYSPLHF.

This chain connects TRBV2 to TRBJ2-7; D is unclear. Deletions cut 3 bases from V and 2 bases from J, with 11 bases between. Germline lookup yields CDR1 SNHLY and CDR2 FYNNEI. This CDR3 has 14 amino acids. CDR3 DNA: TGTGCCAGCAGTGATGGCCAACCCCCCTACGAGCAGTACTTC. The encoded protein is CASSDGQPPYEQYF.

This clone appeared a few times. The genes are TRBV27 and TRBJ1-1; D gene ambiguous. Germline V lookup: CDR1 MNHEY, CDR2 SMNVEV (reference sequence). The V end was cut by 0 bases, the J end by 3 bases, with 8 bases between. The CDR3 totals 14 residues. CDR3 region: CASSLSVTDTEAFF. The CDR3 DNA sequence: TGTGCCAGCAGTTTATCGGTCACAGACACTGAAGCTTTCTTT.

This chain links TRBV30 with TRBJ1-3, with 9 bases identical to TRBD1. This CDR3 comprises 13 residues. CDR1 and CDR2 from the germline V gene are GTSNPN and SVGIG (reference sequence). V lost 1 base and J lost 8; bases outside the gene matches: 3. This CDR3 reads CAWSGTGVDTIYF. The CDR3 nucleotides read TGTGCCTGGAGTGGGACAGGGGTGGACACCATATATTTT.

This clone was counted once. The rearrangement joins TRBV6-5 to TRBJ1-6; 10 bases fit TRBD1. From germline, CDR1 is MNHEY and CDR2 SVGAGI. This CDR3 comprises 14 residues. Germline trimming cut 7 bases from V and 9 bases from J; bases unmatched to any gene: 6. CDR3: CASTGQGGVSPLHF. The CDR3 region has the DNA TGTGCCAGCACCGGACAGGGGGGGGTTTCACCCCTCCACTTT.

The chain recombines TRBV4-3 with TRBJ2-7; maybe TRBD2 (6 bases). This CDR3 is built from 16 residues. Germline CDR1 LGHNA, CDR2 YSLEER. The V gene lost 0 bases and the J gene lost 0 bases, with 12 bases spanning the gap. The CDR3 spells CASSQESVAASYEQYF. Here the CDR3 DNA reads TGCGCCAGCAGCCAAGAGTCGGTAGCGGCCTCCTACGAGCAGTACTTC.

The chain is built from TRBV7-2 and TRBJ2-3, with TRBD2 identical over 11 bases. The V and J ends lost 5 bases and 3 bases, in that order; junction bases with no gene match: 7. Germline V gene data show CDR1 as SGHTA and CDR2 as FQGNSA. The length of the CDR3 is 16 residues. Written as DNA, the CDR3 is TGTGCCAGCAGCGCCCCACTAGCGGGGGTTACAGATACGCAGTATTTT. This encodes CASSAPLAGVTDTQYF.

The chain combines TRBV7-8 with TRBJ1-4, with a weak D call TRBD1 (6 bases). CDR1 and CDR2 (germline): SGHVS, FQNEAQ. Trimming cost V 5 bases and J 7 bases, with 11 bases left between them. The CDR3 has 13 residues. CDR3 sequence: CASSPNRVEKLFF. CDR3 nucleotide sequence: TGTGCCAGCAGCCCCAACAGGGTTGAAAAACTGTTTTTT.

The CDR3 sequence is CASSLGGGAIYGYTF. DNA of the CDR3: TGTGCCAGCAGCTTAGGGGGGGGCGCGATTTATGGCTACACCTTC. V gene TRBV7-2 combines with J gene TRBJ1-2; tentative D call: TRBD1 (6 bases). The CDR3 length is 15 residues. Germline-derived CDR1 and CDR2 are SGHTA and FQGNSA. The V end was cut by 1 base, the J end by 5 bases, with 14 bases between.

The DNA for the CDR3 is TGTGCCAGCAGTTCCCTGAGGACAGGGGGCATCACAGATACGCAGTATTTT. Translated: CASSSLRTGGITDTQYF. V is TRBV6-2 or TRBV6-3 and J is TRBJ2-3, with 11 bases lining up with TRBD1. The trim removed 4 bases at V and 2 bases at J, leaving 8 bases unmatched. Germline CDR1 reads MNHEY; CDR2 reads SVGEGT. The CDR3 covers 17 residues.

The chain links TRBV6-2 or TRBV6-3 to TRBJ1-4; perhaps TRBD1 as D (6 bases). The V gene lost 0 bases and the J gene lost 5 bases, with 16 bases spanning the gap. This CDR3 has 17 amino acids. Per the germline V gene, CDR1 is MNHEY and CDR2 is SVGEGT. CDR3 amino acids: CASSYSTDRRVNEKLFF. CDR3 coding DNA: TGTGCCAGCAGTTACTCGACCGACAGGCGGGTGAATGAAAAACTGTTTTTT.

The rearrangement uses TRBV6-1 and TRBJ1-2; D is uncertain. The germline V and J ends were trimmed by 1 base and 8 bases, with 5 bases remaining between them. CDR1 is MNHNS and CDR2 is SASEGT in the germline V gene. This CDR3 is 11 amino acids long. CDR3 sequence (DNA): TGTGCCAGCAGTGAAGATCTAGGCTACACCTTC. Protein: CASSEDLGYTF.

The CDR3 is CASSYSRLAGKNNEQFF. DNA of the CDR3: TGTGCCAGCAGTTACTCCCGGCTAGCGGGAAAGAACAATGAGCAGTTCTTC. The chain joins TRBV6-2 or TRBV6-3 to TRBJ2-1; TRBD2 aligns across 9 bases. Germline-derived CDR1 and CDR2 are MNHEY and SVGEGT. V trimming: 0 bases; J trimming: 5 bases; junction bases outside the gene matches: 8. CDR3 size: 17 residues.

This chain connects TRBV4-2 to TRBJ2-3; the match to TRBD2 covers 8 bases. J was trimmed by 5 bases and V by 4 bases; bases with no gene match: 11. This CDR3 has 16 residues. Germline loops: CDR1 LGHNA, CDR2 YNFKEQ. CDR3 DNA: TGTGCCAGCAGCCTAACTAGCGGACGAAACCGAGATACGCAGTATTTT. It specifies CASSLTSGRNRDTQYF.

The V call is TRBV29-1, the J call TRBJ2-7; the D is unclear. V was cut by 3 bases and J by 5 bases, with 14 bases left in between. This CDR3 is built from 13 residues. Germline V gives CDR1 SQVTM, CDR2 ANQGSEA. The CDR3 reads CSVDGTGLDEQYF. The CDR3 bases are TGCAGCGTTGATGGTACGGGTCTCGACGAGCAGTACTTC.

The rearrangement joins TRBV5-4 to TRBJ2-1, with D tentatively TRBD1 (6 bases). The V end lost 3 bases, the J end lost 7 bases, and 17 bases lay between the germline ends. This CDR3 is built from 15 residues. Germline V gene lookup returns CDR1 SGHNT and CDR2 YYREEE (reference sequence). CDR3 bases: TGTGCCAGCAGCTCCAAGATAATCAGGGGAAATGAGCAGTTCTTC. Encoded protein: CASSSKIIRGNEQFF.

The V gene is TRBV4-1, the J gene TRBJ1-4; 7 bases are a match to TRBD1. Germline V gives CDR1 MGHRA, CDR2 YSYEKL. The CDR3 sequence is 16 residues long. V lost 2 bases and J lost 3; bases outside the gene matches: 6. The chain's CDR3 is CASSQPRTGANEKLFF. The CDR3, as DNA: TGCGCCAGCAGCCAACCCAGGACAGGAGCTAATGAAAAACTGTTTTTT.

The gene calls are TRBV9 and TRBJ2-7; TRBD1 matches at 9 bases. This CDR3 is 15 amino acids long. V shed 4 bases, J shed 5 bases, and the junction held 10 bases outside the gene matches. Germline-derived CDR1 and CDR2 are SGDLS and YYNGEE. In DNA, the CDR3 is TGTGCCAGCAGCACAACCGGGACAGGGTCCCACGAGCAGTACTTC. It encodes CASSTTGTGSHEQYF.

This clone was recorded once. The CDR3: CASSQRTGGTDTQYF. The DNA of the CDR3 is TGCGCCAGCAGCCAAAGGACAGGGGGCACAGATACGCAGTATTTT. The chain couples TRBV5-1 to TRBJ2-3; 9 nucleotides agree with TRBD1. Per the germline V gene, CDR1 is SGHRS and CDR2 is YFSETQ. Germline trimming cut 4 bases from V and 1 base from J; bases unmatched to any gene: 4. The CDR3 is 15 amino acids.

CDR3 region: CASTSSYNSPLHF. The CDR3 bases are TGTGCCTCCACGAGCTCCTATAATTCACCCCTCCACTTT. V is TRBV30 and J is TRBJ1-6; D is unclear. This CDR3 has 13 residues. Per the germline V gene, CDR1 is GTSNPN and CDR2 is SVGIG (reference sequence). Trimming took off 7 bases at V and 0 bases at J, with 7 bases between the two ends.

The rearrangement joins TRBV3-1 (or the pseudogene TRBV3-2) to TRBJ2-7; possibly TRBD2 for D (8 bases). V was pared by 4 bases and J by 2 bases, with 18 bases between. Germline V CDR1 and CDR2: LGHDT, YNNKEL (reference sequence). The CDR3 covers 16 residues. The CDR3 DNA reads as TGTGCCAGCAGCCGACAGGGAACTAGCGGACCCTACGAGCAGTACTTC. Protein sequence: CASSRQGTSGPYEQYF.

The chain couples TRBV6-2 or TRBV6-3 to TRBJ2-7, with D possibly being TRBD2 (6 bases). Germline values: CDR1 MNHEY, CDR2 SVGEGT. Trimming took off 4 bases at V and 2 bases at J, with 15 bases between the two ends. This CDR3 is 15 amino acids long. CDR3 protein: CASSSAGGLAYEQYF. CDR3 bases: TGTGCCAGCAGTTCCGCCGGAGGGCTAGCCTACGAGCAGTACTTC.

The rearrangement links TRBV30 to TRBJ1-1; 7 nucleotides align to TRBD1. The V segment lost 4 bases and the J segment 7 bases; nucleotides outside the gene matches: 3. The germline CDR1 and CDR2 sequences are GTSNPN and SVGIG (reference sequence). The CDR3 spans 11 residues. CDR3 coding DNA: TGTGCCTGGAAAACAGGGGTTGAAGCTTTCTTT. Translating gives CAWKTGVEAFF.

The chain recombines TRBV4-1 with TRBJ2-4; 11 nucleotides align to TRBD1. The ends lost 2 bases at V and 5 bases at J; junction bases unmatched: 20. The CDR3 length is 21 residues. Per germline, CDR1 MGHRA and CDR2 YSYEKL. CDR3 nucleotides: TGCGCCAGCAGCCAACCCTCCGGCTCGCGGGGACAGGGGGGTAGCCAAAACATTCAGTACTTC. This codes for CASSQPSGSRGQGGSQNIQYF.

The chain employs TRBV3-1 (or the pseudogene TRBV3-2) and TRBJ1-2, with 7 positions matching TRBD1. V shed 0 bases, J shed 2 bases, and the junction held 9 bases outside the gene matches. Germline values: CDR1 LGHDT, CDR2 YNNKEL (reference sequence). There are 17 residues in the CDR3. The CDR3 DNA reads TGTGCCAGCAGCCAAGATGTGGGGACAGTAGCCAACTATGGCTACACCTTC. Its protein product is CASSQDVGTVANYGYTF.

V is TRBV10-3 and J is TRBJ1-1; D remains ambiguous. With 8 bases removed from V and 1 base from J, the gap between germline ends came to 11 bases. The CDR3 totals 13 residues. Germline values: CDR1 ENHRY, CDR2 SYGVKD. The chain's CDR3 is CAISAGTNTEAFF. Here the CDR3 DNA reads TGTGCCATCTCTGCGGGAACGAACACTGAAGCTTTCTTT.

This CDR3 is CASSQDRQGRGGYTF. DNA for the CDR3: TGTGCCAGCAGCCAAGATCGTCAGGGAAGGGGTGGCTACACCTTC. The chain links TRBV3-1 (or the pseudogene TRBV3-2) to TRBJ1-2; D might be TRBD1 (5 bases). The CDR3 sequence is 15 residues long. V was clipped by 0 bases and J by 7 bases, with 15 bases between them. Germline values: CDR1 LGHDT, CDR2 YNNKEL (reference sequence).

The V and J genes are TRBV3-1 (or the pseudogene TRBV3-2) and TRBJ2-7; D is possibly TRBD2 (5 bases). V gave up 4 bases and J gave up 7 bases, with 11 bases separating them. The germline V gene encodes CDR1 LGHDT and CDR2 YNNKEL (reference sequence). The CDR3 is made up of 12 amino acids. CDR3 nucleotides: TGTGCCAGCAGCCTTCGAAGCGGTGAGCAGTACTTC. This codes for CASSLRSGEQYF.

The chain links TRBV29-1 to TRBJ2-1; 14 positions agree with TRBD2. V shed 6 bases and J 10 bases; nucleotides not matched to a gene: 11. This CDR3 is 15 amino acids long. Germline V gives CDR1 SQVTM, CDR2 ANQGSEA. CDR3 sequence (DNA): TGCAGCGTGTCCACGACTAGCGGGGGGGCAAAAGAGCAGTTCTTC. Its protein product is CSVSTTSGGAKEQFF.

The V and J genes are TRBV30 and TRBJ1-2, with D tentatively TRBD1 (5 bases). V was trimmed by 1 base and J by 6 bases, leaving 18 bases between them. Germline lookup yields CDR1 GTSNPN and CDR2 SVGIG (reference sequence). The CDR3 is 15 residues long. CDR3 loop: CAWSEGPSRYDGYTF. The CDR3 region has the DNA TGTGCCTGGAGTGAGGGGCCCTCCCGGTATGATGGCTACACCTTC.

This clone was picked up one time. The chain recombines TRBV10-3 with TRBJ1-2; a possible D gene is TRBD1 (6 bases). The CDR3 is made up of 17 amino acids. CDR1 ENHRY and CDR2 SYGVKD come from the germline V gene. Trimming took off 3 bases at V and 8 bases at J, with 25 bases between the two ends. CDR3: CAISDKALGTGSGGYTF. Here the CDR3 DNA reads TGTGCCATCAGTGACAAGGCCCTGGGTACAGGGTCAGGGGGCTACACCTTC.